The present T cell receptor beta chain was sequenced within a study of T cell responses to AZD1222 COVID-19 vaccine. Profiling relied on immunoSEQ multiplex PCR, and the TCRdb table lists in-frame clones only, not all of them. The sample lists over 130,000 clones; about 90% were seen once. Material: peripheral blood, obtained 28 days after the second dose of the MenACWY control vaccine. The source is an adult who received the MenACWY meningococcal vaccine as a control.

CDR3 region: CASSQVPGANEKLFF. The CDR3 DNA follows: TGTGCCAGCAGCCAAGTTCCGGGGGCGAATGAAAAACTGTTTTTT. The V and J genes are TRBV3-1 (or the pseudogene TRBV3-2) and TRBJ1-4; D may be TRBD1 (6 bases). The ends were cut back, 1 base at V and 5 bases at J, with 11 bases in the middle. In germline, CDR1 is LGHDT, CDR2 YNNKEL (reference sequence). CDR3 size: 15 residues.